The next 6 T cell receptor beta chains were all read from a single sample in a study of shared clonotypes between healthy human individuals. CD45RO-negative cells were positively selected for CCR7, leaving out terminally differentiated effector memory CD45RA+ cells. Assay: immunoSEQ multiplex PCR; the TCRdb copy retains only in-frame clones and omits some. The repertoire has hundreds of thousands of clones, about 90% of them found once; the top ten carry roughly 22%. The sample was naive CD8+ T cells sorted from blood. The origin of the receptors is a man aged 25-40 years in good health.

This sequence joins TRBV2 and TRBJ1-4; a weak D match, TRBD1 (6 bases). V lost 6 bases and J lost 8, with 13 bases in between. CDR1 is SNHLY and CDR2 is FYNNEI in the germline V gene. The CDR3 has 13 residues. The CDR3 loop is CASRSRTEEKLFF. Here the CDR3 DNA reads TGTGCCAGCAGATCTAGGACAGAGGAAAAACTGTTTTTT.

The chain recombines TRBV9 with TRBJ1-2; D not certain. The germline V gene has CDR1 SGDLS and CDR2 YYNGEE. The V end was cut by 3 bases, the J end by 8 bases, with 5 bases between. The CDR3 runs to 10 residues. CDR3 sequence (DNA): TGTGCCAGCAGCGGATTCGGCTACACCTTC. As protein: CASSGFGYTF.

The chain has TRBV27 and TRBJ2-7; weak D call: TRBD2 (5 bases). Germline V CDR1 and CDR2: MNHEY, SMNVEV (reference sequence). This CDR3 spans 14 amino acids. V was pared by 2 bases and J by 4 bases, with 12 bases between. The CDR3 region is CASSLTTLGYEQYF. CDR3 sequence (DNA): TGTGCCAGCAGTTTAACGACACTAGGGTACGAGCAGTACTTC.

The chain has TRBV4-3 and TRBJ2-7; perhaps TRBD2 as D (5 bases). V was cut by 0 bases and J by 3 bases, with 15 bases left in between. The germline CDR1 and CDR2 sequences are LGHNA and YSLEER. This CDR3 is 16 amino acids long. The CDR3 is CASSQDLASTDYEQYF. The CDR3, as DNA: TGCGCCAGCAGCCAAGATTTAGCGAGTACAGACTACGAGCAGTACTTC.

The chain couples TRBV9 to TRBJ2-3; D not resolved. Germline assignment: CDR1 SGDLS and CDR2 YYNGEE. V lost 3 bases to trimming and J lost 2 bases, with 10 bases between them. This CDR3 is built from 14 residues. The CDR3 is CASSGPLHTDTQYF. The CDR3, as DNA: TGTGCCAGCAGCGGACCGCTCCACACAGATACGCAGTATTTT.

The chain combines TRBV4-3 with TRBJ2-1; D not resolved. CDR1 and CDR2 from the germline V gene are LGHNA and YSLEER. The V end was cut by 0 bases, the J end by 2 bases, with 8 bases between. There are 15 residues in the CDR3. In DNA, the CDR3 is TGCGCCAGCAGCCAAGATCCGAGAACCTACAATGAGCAGTTCTTC. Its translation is CASSQDPRTYNEQFF.